This T cell receptor beta chain came from a study of radiotherapy plus CTLA-4 blockade in lung cancer. The overall study: Objective responses were seen in 18% of patients, disease control in about 30%.

Study outcomes and limitations: There was expansion of tumor-derived TCR clones in blood after radiotherapy plus ipilimumab.

Concerning this clone: The antigen is undetermined.

The assay was immunoSEQ multiplex PCR, and TCRdb's table has in-frame clones only and misses some. This table has about 87,000 clones, more than 75% appearing once. There are 17 residues in the CDR3. Trimming cost V 1 base and J 0 bases; bases outside gene matches: 1. The germline V gene encodes CDR1 LGHNA and CDR2 YSLEER. The sample consisted of peripheral blood, taken from a patient treated with radiotherapy plus ipilimumab. The sequence came from a human donor with non-small cell lung cancer that progressed on radiotherapy plus ipilimumab. This rearrangement joins TRBV4-3 to TRBJ1-4; 11 bases are a match to TRBD1. CDR3 DNA sequence: TGCGCCAGCAGCCAAGCGGGACAGGGGGCAACTAATGAAAAACTGTTTTTT. The encoded protein is CASSQAGQGATNEKLFF.